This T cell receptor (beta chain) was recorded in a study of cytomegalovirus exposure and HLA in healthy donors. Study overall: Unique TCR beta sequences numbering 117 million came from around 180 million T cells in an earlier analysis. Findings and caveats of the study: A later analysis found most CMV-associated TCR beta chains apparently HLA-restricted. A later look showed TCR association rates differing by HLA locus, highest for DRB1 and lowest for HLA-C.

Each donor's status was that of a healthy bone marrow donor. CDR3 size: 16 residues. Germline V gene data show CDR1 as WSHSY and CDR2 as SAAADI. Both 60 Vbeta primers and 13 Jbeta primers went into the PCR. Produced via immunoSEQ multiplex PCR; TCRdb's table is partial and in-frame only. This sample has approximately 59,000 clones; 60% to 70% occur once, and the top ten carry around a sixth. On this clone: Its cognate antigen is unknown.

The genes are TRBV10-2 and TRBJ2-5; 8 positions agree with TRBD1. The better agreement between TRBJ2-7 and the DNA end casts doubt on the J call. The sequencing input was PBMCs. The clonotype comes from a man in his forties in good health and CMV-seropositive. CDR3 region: CASRDLMGQATAEQYF. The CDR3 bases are TGCGCCAGCAGGGACTTAATGGGACAGGCTACCGCCGAGCAGTACTTC.